This T cell receptor beta chain was recovered during a study of blood T cell repertoires in COVID-19. The overall study: Spain, Italy and the United States supplied samples that represented acute and convalescent COVID-19. The analysed material was cDNA or gDNA that came from T cells, B-cell-depleted T cells, or PBMCs.

The germline V gene has CDR1 SGHRS and CDR2 YFSETQ. The CDR3 has 15 amino acids. Trimming took off 0 bases at V and 1 base at J, with 10 bases between the two ends. In the original processing: Nucleated cell counts were estimated from reference gene primer amplification. Repertoires were generated with immunoSEQ multiplex PCR, while TCRdb's copy carries only in-frame clones and drops some. The V and J calls and clone size were taken over from that table, and D and trimming were inferred from the DNA. The sample has tens of thousands of clones, more than 75% seen once. The sequenced sample consisted of peripheral blood. The sequence was collected from a woman aged 70-85 years with acute or convalescent COVID-19. This sequence joins TRBV5-1 and TRBJ1-2, with D possibly matching TRBD1 (6 bases). CDR3 in amino acids: CASSLALDSNYGYTF. In nucleotides, the CDR3 is TGCGCCAGCAGCTTGGCCCTGGACAGTAACTATGGCTACACCTTC. Drawing the rest from reference TRBV5-1 and TRBJ1-2, the complete variable domain is KAGVTQTPRYLIKTRGQQVTLSCSPISGHRSVSWYQQTPGQGLQFLFEYFSETQRNKGNFPGRFSGRQFSNSRSEMNVSTLELGDSALYLCASSLALDSNYGYTFGSGTRLTVV.